This record looks at one T cell receptor beta chain sequence and its context. Its antigen remains unknown. These data belong to a study of cytomegalovirus exposure and HLA in healthy donors. Notes on the study in general: The study recorded 164 TCR beta chains that were cytomegalovirus-associated. First-cohort TCR clusters were later found to tend to co-occur in the 120 or so validation repertoires. In vitro assays verified that a few CMV-associated chains recognized CMV antigens specifically.

Assay used: immunoSEQ multiplex PCR; TCRdb lists only in-frame clones, some missing. Seen here are about 150,000 clones, about 82% observed once, and the top ten hold 2% to 2.5%. The clonotype was recovered from a human donor in good health. The material sequenced was PBMCs.

The chain's CDR3 is CASSEGLYNEQFF. CDR3 DNA: TGTGCCAGCAGCGAGGGGCTTTACAATGAGCAGTTCTTC. V usage is TRBV9 and J usage is TRBJ2-1; maybe TRBD1 (5 bases). The CDR3 has 13 amino acids. V gave up 3 bases and J gave up 4 bases, with 8 bases separating them. CDR1 SGDLS and CDR2 YYNGEE come from the germline V gene.